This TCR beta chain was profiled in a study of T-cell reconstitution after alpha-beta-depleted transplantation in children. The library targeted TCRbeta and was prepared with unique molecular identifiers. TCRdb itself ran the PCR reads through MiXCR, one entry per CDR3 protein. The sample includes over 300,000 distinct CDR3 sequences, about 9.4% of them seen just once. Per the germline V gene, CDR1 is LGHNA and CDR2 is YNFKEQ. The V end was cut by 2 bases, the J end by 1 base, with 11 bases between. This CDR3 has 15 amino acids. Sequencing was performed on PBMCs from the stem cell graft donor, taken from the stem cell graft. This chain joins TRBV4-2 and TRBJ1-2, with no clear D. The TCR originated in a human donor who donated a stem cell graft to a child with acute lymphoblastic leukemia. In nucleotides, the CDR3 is TGTGCCAGCAGCCAACCGGACTCGGTTAACTATGGCTACACCTTC. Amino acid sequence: CASSQPDSVNYGYTF.